This T cell receptor beta chain comes out of a study of OX40 agonist ivuxolimab in advanced cancers. Study-wide background: Intravenous ivuxolimab at 0.01 to 10 mg/kg was given to patients every 2 weeks.

TCRdb's table, derived via immunoSEQ multiplex PCR, lists solely in-frame clones and lacks some. The sample has 70,000 to 90,000 clones; about 90% are singletons. This clone was recorded once. Antigen specificity is unknown. Trimming removed 5 bases from V and 4 bases from J; junction bases left unmatched: 5. The CDR3 is 14 residues long. The V gene's germline CDR1 is MNHNY and CDR2 SVGAGI (reference sequence). Study results and limitations: Patients who responded partially at 0.1-3.0 mg/kg showed clonal expansion ranking among the lowest.

This chain links TRBV6-6 with TRBJ1-5, with 7 bases that match TRBD1. Material: CD4+ or CD8+ T cells sorted from blood, obtained in a trial of the OX40 agonist ivuxolimab. The source is an adult with an advanced solid tumor such as melanoma, head and neck, liver or kidney cancer. The CDR3 region is CASSDRDGNQPQHF. The CDR3 bases are TGTGCCAGCAGTGACAGGGACGGAAATCAGCCCCAGCATTTT.